Listed below are T cell receptor beta chains from one sample, sequenced in a study of T cell responses to AZD1222 COVID-19 vaccine. Produced via immunoSEQ multiplex PCR; TCRdb's table is partial and in-frame only. The data contain over 100,000 clones, approximately 90% of them singletons. The sequencing used peripheral blood, collected on day 0 of AZD1222 vaccination. Every receptor here comes from an adult in good health. The CDR3 runs from the conserved cysteine through the conserved F or W. D genes are given only for firm matches. Rows may omit the clone size; those that give it use once, few, many or a size class.

clone_size,j_call,d_call,v_call,cdr3_aa,cdr3_nt
.,TRBJ2-2,.,TRBV24-1,CATSDSPQGAGELFF,TGTGCCACCAGTGATTCCCCTCAAGGGGCCGGGGAGCTGTTTTTT
.,TRBJ2-7,.,TRBV19,CASSMGSGRPHEQYF,TGTGCCAGTAGTATGGGTAGTGGGAGGCCCCACGAGCAGTACTTC
.,TRBJ1-2,.,TRBV21-1,CASSTGRQGSYGYTF,TGTGCCAGCAGCACAGGGCGGCAGGGCTCGTATGGCTACACCTTC
.,TRBJ2-2,.,TRBV3-1/TRBV3-2,CASSQVPGNTGELFF,TGTGCCAGCAGCCAAGTGCCCGGGAACACCGGGGAGCTGTTTTTT
.,TRBJ2-3,.,TRBV5-1,CASSLEQVGTDTQYF,TGCGCCAGCAGCTTGGAACAGGTCGGCACAGATACGCAGTATTTT
.,TRBJ1-4,TRBD1,TRBV7-6,CASSLPGQGPEKLFF,TGTGCCAGCAGCCTACCGGGACAGGGGCCTGAAAAACTGTTTTTT
.,TRBJ2-1,.,TRBV4-1,CASSQGRSSYNEQFF,TGCGCCAGCAGCCAAGGGAGGAGCTCCTACAATGAGCAGTTCTTC
.,TRBJ1-2,.,TRBV19,CASSGPLQLGLYGYTF,TGTGCCAGTAGTGGCCCTCTTCAACTGGGGCTTTATGGCTACACCTTC
.,TRBJ2-7,.,TRBV6-1,CASSEARLVYEQYF,TGTGCCAGCAGTGAAGCGCGTTTGGTCTACGAGCAGTACTTC
.,TRBJ1-1,.,TRBV6-5,CASSYKSQFTEAFF,TGTGCCAGCAGTTACAAGAGCCAGTTCACTGAAGCTTTCTTT
.,TRBJ2-7,TRBD1,TRBV5-1,CASSLLGTGTIDEQYF,TGCGCCAGCAGCTTGCTTGGGACAGGGACTATCGACGAGCAGTACTTC
.,TRBJ1-2,TRBD1,TRBV19,CASLNDRGRDGYTF,TGTGCCAGCCTGAATGACAGGGGGCGCGATGGCTACACCTTC
.,TRBJ1-2,.,TRBV19,CASSSGPAAQNYGYTF,TGTGCCAGTAGTTCGGGGCCCGCAGCGCAAAACTATGGCTACACCTTC
.,TRBJ2-5,.,TRBV7-8,CASSLSGLEETQYF,TGTGCCAGCAGCTTATCTGGGCTTGAGGAGACCCAGTACTTC
.,TRBJ2-1,.,TRBV11-2,CASSLNPVSFLEQFF,TGTGCCAGCAGCTTAAATCCGGTCTCTTTCCTCGAGCAGTTCTTC
.,TRBJ2-7,.,TRBV10-3,CAIGTEGSNYEQYF,TGTGCCATCGGGACTGAGGGATCCAACTACGAGCAGTACTTC
.,TRBJ2-7,.,TRBV11-2,CASSSAYEQYF,TGTGCCAGCAGCTCCGCCTACGAGCAGTACTTC
.,TRBJ1-1,.,TRBV6-5,CASSYDGQGEAFF,TGTGCCAGCAGTTACGACGGGCAGGGTGAAGCTTTCTTT
.,TRBJ2-3,TRBD1,TRBV19,CASSIGQGADTQYF,TGTGCCAGTAGTATTGGACAGGGGGCGGATACGCAGTATTTT
.,TRBJ2-1,.,TRBV6-5,CASSYGGQNNEQFF,TGTGCCAGCAGTTACGGCGGACAGAACAATGAGCAGTTCTTC
.,TRBJ2-3,.,TRBV12-3/TRBV12-4,CASSTSTDTQYF,TGTGCCAGCAGCACCAGCACAGATACGCAGTATTTT
.,TRBJ2-2,.,TRBV25-1,CASRENWGAGELFF,TGTGCCAGCAGGGAGAATTGGGGGGCCGGGGAGCTGTTTTTT
.,TRBJ1-5,.,TRBV21-1,CASSKAGKWVRGNQPQHF,TGTGCCAGCAGCAAAGCGGGAAAGTGGGTCAGGGGAAATCAGCCCCAGCATTTT
.,TRBJ2-5,.,TRBV30,CAGKGGGVETQYF,TGTGCCGGGAAGGGGGGAGGAGTGGAGACCCAGTACTTC
.,TRBJ2-7,.,TRBV15,CATSRGINYEQYF,TGTGCCACCAGCAGGGGAATCAACTACGAGCAGTACTTC
.,TRBJ1-2,TRBD1,TRBV9,CASSTPDRGLGYTF,TGTGCCAGCAGCACACCGGACAGGGGGCTAGGCTACACCTTC
.,TRBJ2-5,TRBD2,TRBV4-1,CASSSRLAGPQETQYF,TGCGCCAGCAGCTCACGACTAGCGGGACCTCAAGAGACCCAGTACTTC
.,TRBJ1-5,TRBD1,TRBV3-1/TRBV3-2,CASSQDPPGQAFNSQPQHF,TGTGCCAGCAGCCAAGACCCACCGGGACAGGCCTTTAATAGTCAGCCCCAGCATTTT
few,TRBJ2-2,TRBD1,TRBV2,CASSRRTGMNTGELFF,TGTGCCAGCAGCCGAAGGACAGGGATGAACACCGGGGAGCTGTTTTTT
.,TRBJ2-1,.,TRBV6-6,CASGGGGTYNEQFF,TGTGCCAGCGGGGGAGGGGGGACCTACAATGAGCAGTTCTTC
.,TRBJ2-7,.,TRBV7-6,CASSLADSGISYEQYF,TGTGCCAGCAGCTTAGCGGATTCGGGCATCTCCTACGAGCAGTACTTC
.,TRBJ2-7,.,TRBV29-1,CSVVAGGTYEQYF,TGCAGCGTTGTGGCCGGGGGAACCTACGAGCAGTACTTC
.,TRBJ2-1,.,TRBV5-1,CASSLEGWGPYNEQFF,TGCGCCAGCAGCTTGGAGGGGTGGGGGCCCTACAATGAGCAGTTCTTC
.,TRBJ2-1,TRBD1,TRBV19,CASSIDLSGQGPSSYNEQFF,TGTGCCAGTAGTATAGATCTATCCGGACAGGGCCCCAGCTCCTACAATGAGCAGTTCTTC
.,TRBJ2-5,.,TRBV3-1/TRBV3-2,CASSQVGGGVGTQYF,TGTGCCAGCAGCCAAGTTGGAGGGGGGGTCGGGACCCAGTACTTC
.,TRBJ1-1,.,TRBV30,CAWITRRLNTEAFF,TGTGCCTGGATTACTAGGCGGTTGAACACTGAAGCTTTCTTT
.,TRBJ2-7,.,TRBV2,CASSREQYF,TGTGCCAGCAGCCGCGAGCAGTACTTC
.,TRBJ2-2,TRBD1,TRBV10-3,CAISDSGGRNTGELFF,TGTGCCATCAGTGATTCAGGGGGCAGGAACACCGGGGAGCTGTTTTTT
.,TRBJ2-3,.,TRBV6-1,CAISEGGGTDTQYF,TGTGCCATCAGTGAGGGGGGAGGCACAGATACGCAGTATTTT